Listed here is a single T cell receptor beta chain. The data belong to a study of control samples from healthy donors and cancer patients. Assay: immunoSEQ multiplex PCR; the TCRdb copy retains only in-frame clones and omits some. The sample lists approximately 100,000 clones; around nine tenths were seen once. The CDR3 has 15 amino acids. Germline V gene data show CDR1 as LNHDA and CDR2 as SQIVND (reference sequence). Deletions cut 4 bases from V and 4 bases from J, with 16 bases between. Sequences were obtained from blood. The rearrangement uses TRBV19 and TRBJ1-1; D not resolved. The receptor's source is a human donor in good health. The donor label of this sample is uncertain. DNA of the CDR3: TGTGCCAGTAGTAGGGGTCGGGCGAGAGGCACTGAAGCTTTCTTT. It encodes CASSRGRARGTEAFF. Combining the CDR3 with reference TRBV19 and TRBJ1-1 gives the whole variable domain DGGITQSPKYLFRKEGQNVTLSCEQNLNHDAMYWYRQDPGQGLRLIYYSQIVNDFQKGDIAEGYSVSREKKESFPLTVTSAQKNPTAFYLCASSRGRARGTEAFFGQGTRLTVV.